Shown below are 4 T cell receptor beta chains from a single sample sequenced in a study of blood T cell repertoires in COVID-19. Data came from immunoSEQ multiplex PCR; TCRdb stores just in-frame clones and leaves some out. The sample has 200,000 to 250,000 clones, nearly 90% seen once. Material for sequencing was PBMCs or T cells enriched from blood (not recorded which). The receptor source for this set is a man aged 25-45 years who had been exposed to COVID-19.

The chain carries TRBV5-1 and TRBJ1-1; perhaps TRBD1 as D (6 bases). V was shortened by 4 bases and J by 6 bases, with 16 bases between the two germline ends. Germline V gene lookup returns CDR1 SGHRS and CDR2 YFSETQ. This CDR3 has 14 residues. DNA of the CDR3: TGCGCCAGCAGCAAAGGACAGAAACCTCCTGAAGCTTTCTTT. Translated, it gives CASSKGQKPPEAFF.

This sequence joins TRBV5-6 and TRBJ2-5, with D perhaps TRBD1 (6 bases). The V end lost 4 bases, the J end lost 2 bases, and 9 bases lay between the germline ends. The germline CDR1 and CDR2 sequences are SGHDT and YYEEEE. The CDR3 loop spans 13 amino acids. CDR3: CASSLDSQETQYF. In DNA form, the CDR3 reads TGTGCCAGCAGCCTGGACAGTCAAGAGACCCAGTACTTC.

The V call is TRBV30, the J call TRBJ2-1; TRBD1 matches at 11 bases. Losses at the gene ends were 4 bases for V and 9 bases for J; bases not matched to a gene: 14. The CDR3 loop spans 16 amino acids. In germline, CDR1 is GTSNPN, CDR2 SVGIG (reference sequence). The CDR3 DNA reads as TGTGCCTGGACCGGGAGCGTACGGGACAGGGGGGTTGAGCAGTTCTTC. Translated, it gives CAWTGSVRDRGVEQFF. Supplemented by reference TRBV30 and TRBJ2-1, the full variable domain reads SQTIHQWPATLVQPVGSPLSLECTVEGTSNPNLYWYRQAAGRGLQLLFYSVGIGQISSEVPQNLSASRPQDRQFILSSKKLLLSDSGFYLCAWTGSVRDRGVEQFFGPGTRLTVL.

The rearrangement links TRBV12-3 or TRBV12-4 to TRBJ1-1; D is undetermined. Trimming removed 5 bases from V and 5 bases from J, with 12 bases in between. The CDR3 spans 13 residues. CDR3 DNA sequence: TGTGCCAGCAGTACCAGGACGGGGACTGAAGCTTTCTTT. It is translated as CASSTRTGTEAFF.